This T cell receptor (beta chain) stems from a study of blood T cell repertoires in COVID-19. Study as a whole: Whether acute or convalescent, the COVID-19 samples came from the United States, Italy and Spain. Sample material is recorded as cDNA or gDNA derived from T cells, B-cell-depleted T cells, or PBMCs.

Source study methods: Amplified reference gene primers provided the basis for estimating nucleated cell counts. Sequencing was performed with immunoSEQ multiplex PCR; in TCRdb, only in-frame clones are kept and a portion is missing. V and J calls and clone size follow that table, whereas D and trimming were derived from the DNA. The sample holds 95,000 to 110,000 clones, roughly 89% seen once. The germline CDR1 and CDR2 sequences are MDHEN and SYDVKM. Trimming removed 1 base at V and 11 bases at J, with 14 bases between. The CDR3 covers 14 residues. Sequences were obtained from peripheral blood. The TCR was taken from a woman older than 75 in a cohort sampled during active COVID-19. The V gene is TRBV28, the J gene TRBJ1-4; D is uncertain. CDR3 coding DNA: TGTGCCAGCAGTTTATATCAGGTGAATGGGAAACTGTTTTTT. This translates into CASSLYQVNGKLFF.